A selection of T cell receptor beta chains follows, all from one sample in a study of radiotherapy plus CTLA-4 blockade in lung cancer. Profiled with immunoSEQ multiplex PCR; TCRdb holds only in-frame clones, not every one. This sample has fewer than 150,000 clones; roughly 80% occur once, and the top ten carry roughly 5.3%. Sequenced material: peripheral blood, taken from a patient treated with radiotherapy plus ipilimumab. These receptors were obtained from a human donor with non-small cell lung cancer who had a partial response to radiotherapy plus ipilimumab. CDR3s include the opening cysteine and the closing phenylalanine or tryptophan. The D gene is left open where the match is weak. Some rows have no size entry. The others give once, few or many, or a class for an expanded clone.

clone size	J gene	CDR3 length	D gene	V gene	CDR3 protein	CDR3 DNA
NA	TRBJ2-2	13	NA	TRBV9	CASKGPNTGELFF	TGTGCCAGCAAGGGGCCCAACACCGGGGAGCTGTTTTTT
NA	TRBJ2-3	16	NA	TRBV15	CATSSGRQLAGDTQYF	TGTGCCACCAGCAGCGGACGGCAGCTGGCGGGAGATACGCAGTATTTT
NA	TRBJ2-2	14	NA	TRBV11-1	CASSLFEGSGELFF	TGTGCCAGCAGCTTATTTGAGGGTTCCGGGGAGCTGTTTTTT
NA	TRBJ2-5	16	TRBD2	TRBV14	CASSPTGRAFWETQYF	TGTGCCAGCAGCCCGACCGGGAGGGCGTTTTGGGAGACCCAGTACTTC
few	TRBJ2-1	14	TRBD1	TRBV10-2	CARSGTGSPDEQFF	TGCGCCAGGAGTGGGACAGGGTCACCAGATGAGCAGTTCTTC
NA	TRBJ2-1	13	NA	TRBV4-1	CASSQDRTGEQFF	TGCGCCAGCAGCCAAGATCGGACTGGTGAGCAGTTCTTC
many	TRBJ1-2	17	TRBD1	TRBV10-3	CAIREIGTGKSNYGYTF	TGTGCCATCAGGGAAATAGGGACAGGAAAGTCTAACTATGGCTACACCTTC
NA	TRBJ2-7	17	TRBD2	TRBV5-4	CASSPNRDYKSYYEQYF	TGTGCCAGCAGCCCCAATAGGGACTACAAATCCTACTACGAGCAGTACTTC
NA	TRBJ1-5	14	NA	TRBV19	CASSISLGNQPQHF	TGTGCCAGTAGTATCAGCCTCGGGAATCAGCCCCAGCATTTT
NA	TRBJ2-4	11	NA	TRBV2	CASSEEGIQYF	TGTGCCAGCAGCGAGGAGGGCATTCAGTACTTC
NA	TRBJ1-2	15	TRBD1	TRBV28	CASSLGTGGGYGYTF	TGTGCCAGCAGTTTAGGGACAGGGGGCGGATATGGCTACACCTTC
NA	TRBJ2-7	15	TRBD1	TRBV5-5	CASSFYTGGRYEQYF	TGTGCCAGCAGCTTTTACACAGGGGGAAGATACGAGCAGTACTTC
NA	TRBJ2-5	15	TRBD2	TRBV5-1	CASSPALAVQETQYF	TGCGCCAGCAGCCCCGCCCTAGCGGTCCAAGAGACCCAGTACTTC
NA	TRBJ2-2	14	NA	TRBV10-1	CASSLDRNTGELFF	TGCGCCAGCAGCCTCGACAGGAACACCGGGGAGCTGTTTTTT
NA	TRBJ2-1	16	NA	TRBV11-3	CASSLDGQRDYNEQFF	TGTGCCAGCAGCTTAGACGGTCAACGGGACTACAATGAGCAGTTCTTC
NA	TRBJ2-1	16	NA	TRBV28	CASTEPGELSYNEQFF	TGTGCCAGCACCGAACCCGGGGAACTATCCTACAATGAGCAGTTCTTC
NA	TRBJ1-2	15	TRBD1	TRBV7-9	CASSLGDREDYGYTF	TGTGCCAGCAGCTTAGGGGACAGGGAAGATTATGGCTACACCTTC
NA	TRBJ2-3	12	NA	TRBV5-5	CASRGGQGTQYF	TGTGCCAGCAGGGGAGGACAAGGTACGCAGTATTTT
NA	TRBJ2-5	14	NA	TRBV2	CASSEVSRQETQYF	TGTGCCAGCAGTGAAGTCTCCAGACAAGAGACCCAGTACTTC
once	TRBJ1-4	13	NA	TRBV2	CASTGTSNEKLFF	TGTGCCAGCACTGGGACAAGTAATGAAAAACTGTTTTTT
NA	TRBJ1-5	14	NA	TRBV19	CASSIQTGNQPQHF	TGTGCCAGTAGTATACAGACAGGCAATCAGCCCCAGCATTTT
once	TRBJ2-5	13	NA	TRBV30	CALQTDSQETQYF	TGTGCCCTCCAAACCGACAGTCAAGAGACCCAGTACTTC
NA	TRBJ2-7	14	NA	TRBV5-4	CASSLTQGINEQYF	TGTGCCAGCAGCTTGACCCAGGGGATCAACGAGCAGTACTTC
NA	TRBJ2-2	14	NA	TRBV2	CASSVRADTGELFF	TGTGCCAGCAGTGTAAGAGCGGACACCGGGGAGCTGTTTTTT
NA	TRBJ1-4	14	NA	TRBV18	CASSPRDYDEKLFF	TGTGCCAGCTCACCAAGGGACTATGATGAAAAACTGTTTTTT
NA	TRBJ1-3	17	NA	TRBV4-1	CASSQDQGASSGNTIYF	TGCGCCAGCAGCCAAGATCAGGGCGCGAGCTCTGGAAACACCATATATTTT
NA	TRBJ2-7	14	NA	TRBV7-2	CASSLGPVSYEQYF	TGTGCCAGCAGCTTAGGCCCAGTCTCCTACGAGCAGTACTTC
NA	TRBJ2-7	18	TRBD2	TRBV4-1	CASSIKAFGSGDSYEQYF	TGCGCCAGCAGCATCAAGGCTTTTGGTAGCGGGGACTCCTACGAGCAGTACTTC
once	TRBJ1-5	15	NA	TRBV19	CASSIDQEYNQPQHF	TGTGCCAGTAGTATAGATCAAGAGTACAATCAGCCCCAGCATTTT
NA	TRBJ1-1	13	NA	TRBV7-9	CASSLSGLTEAFF	TGTGCCAGCAGCTTAAGCGGTCTCACTGAAGCTTTCTTT
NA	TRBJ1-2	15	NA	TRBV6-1	CASSDLLDRRYGYTF	TGTGCCAGCAGTGATTTATTAGACAGGAGATATGGCTACACCTTC
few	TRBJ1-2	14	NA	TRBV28	CASTLGQFLYGYTF	TGTGCCAGCACCTTGGGACAATTCCTCTATGGCTACACCTTC
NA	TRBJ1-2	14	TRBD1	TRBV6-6	CASSYARGSFGYTF	TGTGCCAGCAGTTACGCCAGGGGGTCCTTTGGCTACACCTTC
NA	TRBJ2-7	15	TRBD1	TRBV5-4	CASSLGQGISYEQYF	TGTGCCAGCAGCTTGGGACAGGGAATTTCTTACGAGCAGTACTTC
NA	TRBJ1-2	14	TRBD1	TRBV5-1	CASSIGQGAFGYTF	TGCGCCAGCAGCATCGGACAGGGGGCCTTCGGCTACACCTTC
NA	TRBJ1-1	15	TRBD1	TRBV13	CASIPTGAANTEAFF	TGTGCCAGCATCCCGACAGGGGCAGCGAACACTGAAGCTTTCTTT
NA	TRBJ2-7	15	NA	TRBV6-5	CASSYGPESSYEQYF	TGTGCCAGCAGTTACGGGCCTGAGAGCTCCTACGAGCAGTACTTC
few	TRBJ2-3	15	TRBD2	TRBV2	CASSRLALRSDTQYF	TGTGCCAGCAGCAGACTAGCGCTCCGGAGCGATACGCAGTATTTT
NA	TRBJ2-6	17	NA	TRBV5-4	CASSPKEGAAGANVLTF	TGTGCCAGCAGCCCCAAGGAGGGGGCGGCGGGGGCCAACGTCCTGACTTTC
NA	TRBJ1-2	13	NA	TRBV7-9	CASSFSGNYGYTF	TGTGCCAGCAGCTTTTCAGGGAACTATGGCTACACCTTC